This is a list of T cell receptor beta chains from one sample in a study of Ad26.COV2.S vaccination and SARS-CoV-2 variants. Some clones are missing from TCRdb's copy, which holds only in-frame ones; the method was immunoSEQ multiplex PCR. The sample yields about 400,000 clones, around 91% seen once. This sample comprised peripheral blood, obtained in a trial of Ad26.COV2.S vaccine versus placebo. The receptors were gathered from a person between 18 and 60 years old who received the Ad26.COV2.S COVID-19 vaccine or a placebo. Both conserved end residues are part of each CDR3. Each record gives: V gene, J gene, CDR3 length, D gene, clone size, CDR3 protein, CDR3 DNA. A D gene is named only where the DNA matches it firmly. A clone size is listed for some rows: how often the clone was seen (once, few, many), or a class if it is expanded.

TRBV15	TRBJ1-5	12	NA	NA	CATSRSDQPQHF	TGTGCCACCAGCAGATCAGATCAGCCCCAGCATTTT
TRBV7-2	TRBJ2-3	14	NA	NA	CASRPSLGTDTQYF	TGTGCCAGCAGACCTAGCTTGGGCACAGATACGCAGTATTTT
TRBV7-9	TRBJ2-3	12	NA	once	CASSTGEVSQYF	TGTGCCAGCAGCACGGGGGAGGTATCGCAGTATTTT
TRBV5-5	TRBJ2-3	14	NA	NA	CASSNRQGTDTQYF	TGTGCCAGCAGCAATAGACAGGGCACAGATACGCAGTATTTT
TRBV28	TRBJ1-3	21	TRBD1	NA	CASSSPGGWDRGIRGGNTIYF	TGTGCCAGCAGTTCCCCCGGAGGTTGGGACAGGGGCATTCGGGGTGGAAACACCATATATTTT
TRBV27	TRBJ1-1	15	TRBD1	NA	CAASTGYSRGTEAFF	TGTGCCGCATCGACAGGGTACTCTAGGGGTACTGAAGCTTTCTTT
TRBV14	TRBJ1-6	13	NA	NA	CASSQDVRSPLHF	TGTGCCAGCAGCCAAGATGTCCGGTCACCCCTCCACTTT
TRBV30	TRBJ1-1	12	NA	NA	CAWSNWNTEAFF	TGTGCCTGGAGTAACTGGAACACTGAAGCTTTCTTT
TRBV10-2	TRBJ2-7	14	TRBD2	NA	CATIPSGSTYEQYF	TGCGCCACCATTCCTAGCGGGAGTACTTACGAGCAGTACTTC
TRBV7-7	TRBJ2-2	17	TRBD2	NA	CASSLAGGPGSTGELFF	TGTGCCAGCAGCTTGGCGGGAGGGCCAGGGAGCACCGGGGAGCTGTTTTTT
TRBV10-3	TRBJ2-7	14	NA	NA	CAIRARGGDYEQYF	TGTGCCATCAGGGCACGTGGCGGGGACTACGAGCAGTACTTC
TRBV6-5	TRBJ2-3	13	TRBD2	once	CASRGGSTDTQYF	TGTGCCAGCCGGGGGGGGAGCACAGATACGCAGTATTTT
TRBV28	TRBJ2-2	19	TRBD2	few	CDQQSGTNSSGQRAGELFF	TGTGACCAGCAGTCAGGGACGAACTCTAGCGGACAACGGGCCGGGGAGCTGTTTTTT
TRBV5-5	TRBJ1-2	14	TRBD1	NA	CASSSGQGRGGYTF	TGTGCCAGCAGCTCCGGACAGGGTAGGGGTGGCTACACCTTC
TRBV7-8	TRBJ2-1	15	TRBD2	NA	CASSIRLAGEVEQFF	TGTGCCAGCAGCATTCGACTAGCGGGAGAAGTTGAGCAGTTCTTC
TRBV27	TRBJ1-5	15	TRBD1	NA	CASSPRTGGNQPQHF	TGTGCCAGCAGTCCCCGGACAGGGGGCAATCAGCCCCAGCATTTT
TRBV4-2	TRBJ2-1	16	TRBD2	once	CASSLAGTSGVNEQFF	TGTGCCAGCAGCCTTGCCGGGACTAGCGGGGTCAATGAGCAGTTCTTC
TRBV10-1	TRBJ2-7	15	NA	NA	CASSESGTGFYEQYF	TGCGCCAGCAGTGAGAGCGGGACAGGATTCTACGAGCAGTACTTC
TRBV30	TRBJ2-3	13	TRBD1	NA	CAWSPGQTDTQYF	TGTGCCTGGAGCCCGGGACAGACAGATACGCAGTATTTT
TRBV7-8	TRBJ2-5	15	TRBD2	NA	CASSSPGLPRTAQYF	TGTGCCAGCAGCTCCCCGGGACTACCGAGAACGGCCCAGTACTTC
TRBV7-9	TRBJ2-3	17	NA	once	CASSYGRKTGRTDTQYF	TGTGCCAGCAGTTACGGGAGGAAGACAGGGAGAACAGATACGCAGTATTTT
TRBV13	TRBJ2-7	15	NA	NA	CASSYELAGSYEQYF	TGTGCCAGCAGCTACGAATTAGCCGGCTCCTACGAGCAGTACTTC
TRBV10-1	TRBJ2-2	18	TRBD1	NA	CASSPTERQGPNTGELFF	TGCGCCAGCAGCCCCACCGAGAGACAGGGACCGAACACCGGGGAGCTGTTTTTT
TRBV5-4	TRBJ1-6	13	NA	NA	CASSHRQDSPLHF	TGTGCCAGCAGCCATCGCCAAGATTCACCCCTCCACTTT
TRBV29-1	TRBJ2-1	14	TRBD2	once	CSVEGTSAYNEQFF	TGCAGCGTTGAAGGGACTAGCGCGTACAATGAGCAGTTCTTC
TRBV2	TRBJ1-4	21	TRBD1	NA	CASSEVMLTGGEFPTNEKLFF	TGTGCCAGCAGTGAAGTAATGCTAACAGGGGGCGAGTTCCCAACTAATGAAAAACTGTTTTTT
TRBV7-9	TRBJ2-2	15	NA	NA	CASSLGLSGTGELFF	TGTGCCAGCAGCTTGGGGTTATCGGGCACCGGGGAGCTGTTTTTT
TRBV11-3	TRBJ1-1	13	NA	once	CASSLLSGTEAFF	TGTGCCAGCAGCCTACTTAGTGGCACTGAAGCTTTCTTT
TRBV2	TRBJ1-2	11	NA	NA	CASREGAGYTF	TGTGCCAGCAGGGAAGGTGCTGGCTACACCTTC
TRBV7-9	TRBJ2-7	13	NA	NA	CASSSRDRDEQYF	TGTGCCAGCAGCTCCCGGGACCGGGACGAGCAGTACTTC
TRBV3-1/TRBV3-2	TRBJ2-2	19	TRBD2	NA	CASSQVFRGSGMNTGELFF	TGTGCCAGCAGCCAAGTTTTCCGGGGTAGCGGGATGAACACCGGGGAGCTGTTTTTT
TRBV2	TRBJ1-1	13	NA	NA	CASSEAGHTEAFF	TGTGCCAGCAGTGAAGCTGGGCACACTGAAGCTTTCTTT
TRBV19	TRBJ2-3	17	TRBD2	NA	CASTTGTSGINTDTQYF	TGTGCCAGTACTACCGGGACTAGCGGGATCAACACAGATACGCAGTATTTT
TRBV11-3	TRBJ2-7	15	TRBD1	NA	CASRRDRGSSYEQYF	TGTGCCAGCAGACGGGACAGGGGATCATCCTACGAGCAGTACTTC
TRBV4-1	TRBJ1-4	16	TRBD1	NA	CASSPGTVVTNEKLFF	TGCGCCAGCAGCCCCGGGACAGTCGTTACTAATGAAAAACTGTTTTTT
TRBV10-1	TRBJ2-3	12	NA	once	CASSGNGDTQYF	TGCGCCAGCAGTGGTAACGGAGATACGCAGTATTTT
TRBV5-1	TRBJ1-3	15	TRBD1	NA	CASSLDRQGGNTIYF	TGCGCCAGCAGCTTGGATCGACAGGGCGGAAACACCATATATTTT
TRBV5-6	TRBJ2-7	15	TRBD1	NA	CASSLYWTGTYEQYF	TGTGCCAGCAGCTTGTACTGGACAGGCACCTACGAGCAGTACTTC
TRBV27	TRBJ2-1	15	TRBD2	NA	CASSPLAGSYNEQFF	TGTGCCAGCAGTCCACTAGCGGGCTCCTACAATGAGCAGTTCTTC
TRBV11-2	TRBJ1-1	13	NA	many	CASSLDLRGRAFF	TGTGCCAGCAGCTTAGATTTGCGAGGGAGAGCTTTCTTT
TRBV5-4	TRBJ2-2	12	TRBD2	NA	CASRAGSGELFF	TGTGCCAGCAGAGCGGGGTCCGGGGAGCTGTTTTTT
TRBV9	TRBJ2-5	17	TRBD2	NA	CASSVEGLAGEDETQYF	TGTGCCAGCAGCGTAGAGGGACTAGCGGGAGAGGATGAGACCCAGTACTTC
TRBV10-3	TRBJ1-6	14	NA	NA	CAIRNEGYNSPLHF	TGTGCCATCAGGAACGAGGGCTATAATTCACCCCTCCACTTT
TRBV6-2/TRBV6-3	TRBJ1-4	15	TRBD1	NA	CASSDSGTANEKLFF	TGTGCCAGCAGTGATTCCGGGACAGCAAATGAAAAACTGTTTTTT
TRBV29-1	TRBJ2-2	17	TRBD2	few	CSVEGLAGEGAIGELFF	TGCAGCGTCGAAGGACTAGCGGGAGAGGGGGCGATCGGGGAGCTGTTTTTT
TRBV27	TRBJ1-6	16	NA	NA	CASSFRRGGYNSPLHF	TGTGCCAGCAGTTTCAGAAGGGGAGGCTATAATTCACCCCTCCACTTT
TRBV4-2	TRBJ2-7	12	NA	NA	CASSQGLAEQYF	TGTGCCAGCAGCCAAGGCCTAGCCGAGCAGTACTTC
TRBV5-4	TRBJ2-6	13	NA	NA	CAVGGTQANVLTF	TGTGCCGTCGGCGGCACTCAGGCCAACGTCCTGACTTTC
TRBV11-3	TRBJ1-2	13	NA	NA	CASSLAGAYGYTF	TGTGCCAGCAGCTTAGCCGGAGCCTATGGCTACACCTTC
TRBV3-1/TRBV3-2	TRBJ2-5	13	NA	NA	CASSPRTSETQYF	TGTGCCAGCAGCCCGAGGACTTCGGAGACCCAGTACTTC
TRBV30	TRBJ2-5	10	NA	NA	CAWGEETQYF	TGTGCCTGGGGGGAAGAGACCCAGTACTTC
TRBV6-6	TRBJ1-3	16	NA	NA	CASSYSRRSSGNTIYF	TGTGCCAGCAGTTACTCTAGACGGAGCTCTGGAAACACCATATATTTT
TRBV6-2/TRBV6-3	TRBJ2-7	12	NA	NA	CASSQTRGEQYF	TGTGCCAGCAGCCAGACTCGTGGGGAGCAGTACTTC
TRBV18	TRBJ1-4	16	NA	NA	CASSPYITGLREKLFF	TGTGCCAGCTCACCGTATATTACAGGGCTCCGGGAAAAACTGTTTTTT
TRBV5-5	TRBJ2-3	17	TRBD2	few	CASSLPETSGYTDTQYF	TGTGCCAGCAGCCTACCCGAAACTAGCGGGTACACAGATACGCAGTATTTT
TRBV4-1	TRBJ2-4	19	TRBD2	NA	CASSPQGVAGDIAKNIQYF	TGCGCCAGCAGCCCCCAGGGGGTAGCGGGAGATATAGCCAAAAACATTCAGTACTTC
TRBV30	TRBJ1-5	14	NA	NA	CAWSGRDSNQPQHF	TGTGCCTGGAGTGGGCGGGATAGCAATCAGCCCCAGCATTTT
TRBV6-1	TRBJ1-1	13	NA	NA	CASSDEGGTEAFF	TGTGCCAGCAGTGACGAGGGGGGGACTGAAGCTTTCTTT
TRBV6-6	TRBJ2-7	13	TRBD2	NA	CASSPGGPGEQYF	TGTGCCAGCAGCCCGGGAGGGCCGGGGGAGCAGTACTTC